This entry describes one TCR beta chain. This clonotype has only one observation. Its antigen target is currently unknown. The sample holds no much larger clone one base away, and base qualities are not on file. This sample was included in a study of blood T cells in healthy people across ages (dated by TCRdb to the mid-2010s). About the investigation overall: In model experiments, template switching captured roughly one uniquely barcoded TCR beta cDNA molecule for every two T cells. Age-related changes in TCR beta repertoire diversity were measured in the study by deep sequencing normalized with unique cDNA molecular identifiers. The donors were divided into four age groups: young (average approximately 17 years), middle-aged (almost 40), aged (approximately 64) and long-lived (about 90). To avoid experimental bias, donors of different ages were distributed randomly across sequencing lanes. For two donors (one aged 18 to 29 and one aged 80 or older), the study analyzed two additional independent replicas of 1 million unique cDNA reads from the same blood draw. Findings and caveats that apply to the study as a whole: Total diversity estimates from one million sequenced T cells were considered lower bounds and underestimates. As age increased, observed TCR beta diversity per million T cells dropped in a roughly linear way, and a significant reduction was already evident by age approximately 40. Compared with the aged group, the long-lived group had more naive CD4+ T cells, fewer expanded clones and increased TCR diversity, a pattern suggesting age selection. Observed TCR beta diversity correlated strongly with the percentage of naive T cells measured by flow cytometry. Because profiling used bulk unsorted PBMCs, naive and antigen-experienced compartments could not be compared conclusively. Because the CMV infection status of the donors was unknown, age-related changes in expanded clonotypes may potentially have been confounded.

The library was generated by 5' RACE. TCRdb shows the sequencer as Illumina HiSeq 2500. A second PCR of roughly 7 to 11 cycles was run with a J-beta primer mix and a sample-barcoded 5' primer. A template-switch 5' adaptor carrying 12 random nucleotides introduced a unique molecular identifier onto each TCR beta cDNA molecule. Each sample yielded at least 3 million CDR3-containing paired-end reads. All of the RNA was converted into first-strand cDNA using the Mint cDNA synthesis kit, with a TRBC-specific oligonucleotide serving as the primer. After uracil-DNA glycosylase treatment, a first 18-cycle PCR used universal primers M1SS and BC2_uni_R on all cDNA. For the original study's pipeline: Normalization of each sample was performed by random selection of 1 million high-quality reads, each carrying a distinct molecular identifier. Reads with shared molecular identifiers were discarded instead of being binned into consensus sequences. MiTCR, run with a Q25 quality threshold and the strictest error-elimination algorithm, handled CDR3 identification, clonotype clustering and error correction. A nonparametric unseen species model with Euler transformation was used to estimate lower-bound total TCR beta diversity. TCRdb redid the processing of the public reads, applying fastp at Q25 and MiXCR, and retained in-frame beta chains. Duplicate CDR3 protein sequences are folded into a single record with the most common DNA and genes. TCRdb's processing, not the study's, gives the V and J calls here. The table for this sample lists 1.2 million to 1.5 million distinct CDR3 sequences; around 59% of them were counted only once. The leading ten clones occupy roughly 6.3% of the sample.

V loses 1 base of germline sequence and J loses 4 bases, and the interval between the two ends is 7 bases. CDR1 and CDR2, per the germline V gene (reference sequence), are MNHEY and SMNVEV. The CDR3, cysteine through phenylalanine, is 13 amino acids long. Here the CDR3 DNA is all that survives: 39 bases in frame from base 1. The donors were around 39 Caucasian individuals from Russia, aged roughly 6 to 95 years, who were systemically healthy. Each donor gave around 9.5 milliliters of peripheral blood, collected into EDTA-treated Vacutainer tubes. Ficoll-Paque density-gradient centrifugation was used to isolate PBMCs, with at least 7 million per sample. Total RNA was extracted from PBMCs with Trizol reagent, with at least 5 micrograms obtained per sample. For every donor, flow cytometry on a PBMC aliquot measured the percentage of naive CD45RAhigh/CD27high T cells.

The specimen sequenced was blood. The TCR was taken from a man aged 18 to 35 in good health. The sequence links TRBV27 to TRBJ2-5; no D gene call is confident. The DNA sequence is as follows: TGTGCCAGCAGTTTATTAAACGGAGAGACCCAGTACTTC. It is translated as CASSLLNGETQYF.